The sequence of this T cell receptor (beta chain) was determined in a study of blood T cell repertoires in COVID-19. On the study more broadly: There were acute and convalescent COVID-19 samples, and they came from the United States, Italy and Spain. The analysed material was cDNA or gDNA that came from T cells, B-cell-depleted T cells, or PBMCs.

This CDR3 is built from 18 residues. The germline CDR1 and CDR2 sequences are KGHSH and LQKENI. V was clipped by 2 bases and J by 6 bases, with 25 bases between them. Per the authors' pipeline: It was from reference gene primer amplification that nucleated cell counts were estimated. The protocol was immunoSEQ multiplex PCR, while the TCRdb copy is restricted to in-frame clones and leaves out a portion. That table is the source of V, J and clone size, and D and trimming were worked out from the DNA. The sample includes approximately 350,000 clones, around four fifths of them seen just once. Sequencing was done on a sample of peripheral blood. This receptor was identified in a man under 40 with active or convalescent COVID-19. The J gene is TRBJ1-2, the V gene TRBV18, with D possibly being TRBD1 (6 bases). The CDR3 here is CASSPSFGRARGIDGYTF. DNA for the CDR3: TGTGCCAGCTCACCATCCTTTGGCAGGGCCAGGGGTATAGATGGCTACACCTTC.